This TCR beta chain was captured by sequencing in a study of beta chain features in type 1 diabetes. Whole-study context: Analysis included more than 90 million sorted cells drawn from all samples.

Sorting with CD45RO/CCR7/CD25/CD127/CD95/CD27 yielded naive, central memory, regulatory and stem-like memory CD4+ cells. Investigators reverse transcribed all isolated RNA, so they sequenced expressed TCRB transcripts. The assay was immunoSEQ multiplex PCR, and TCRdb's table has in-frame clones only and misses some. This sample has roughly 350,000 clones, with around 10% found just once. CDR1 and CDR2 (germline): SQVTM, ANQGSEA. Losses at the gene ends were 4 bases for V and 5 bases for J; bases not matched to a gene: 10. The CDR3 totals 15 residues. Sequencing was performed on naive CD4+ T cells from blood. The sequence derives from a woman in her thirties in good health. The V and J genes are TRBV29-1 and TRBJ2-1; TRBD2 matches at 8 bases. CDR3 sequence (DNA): TGCAGCGTTGTCAGAGTAGGTAGCGGGGACAATGAGCAGTTCTTC. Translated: CSVVRVGSGDNEQFF.